These T cell receptor beta chains were read from a single sample in a study of blood T cell repertoires in COVID-19. Assay: immunoSEQ multiplex PCR; the TCRdb copy retains only in-frame clones and omits some. The repertoire consists of a few hundred thousand clones, with 75% to 90% occurring once and the leading ten covering approximately 5.4%. The specimen sequenced was PBMCs or T cells enriched from blood (not recorded which). These receptors originate from a woman aged 50 to 65 who had recovered from COVID-19. Both conserved end residues are part of each CDR3. Fields, in order: V gene, D gene, J gene, clone size, CDR3 DNA, CDR3 protein. D genes are given only for firm matches. Clone size is shown for a subset of rows, as once, few, many or a class of expanded clone.

TRBV7-2,NA,TRBJ2-5,NA,TGTGCCAGCAGCTTAGTTGGCAGGGGCCCCGAGACCCAGTACTTC,CASSLVGRGPETQYF
TRBV7-3,NA,TRBJ2-1,once,TGTGCCAGCAGCCCCCTTCAGAGCACTATGGATGAGCAGTTCTTC,CASSPLQSTMDEQFF
TRBV7-2,TRBD2,TRBJ2-7,NA,TGTGCCAGCAGCCCTACTAGCGGTCTGATTTACGAGCAGTACTTC,CASSPTSGLIYEQYF
TRBV11-2,TRBD2,TRBJ2-7,few,TGTGCCAGCAGCTCCCTAGCGGGAGGGCCCCACGAGCAGTACTTC,CASSSLAGGPHEQYF
TRBV5-6,NA,TRBJ1-3,NA,TGTGCCAGCAGCCGGGGGAGGGCCACTGGAAACACCATATATTTT,CASSRGRATGNTIYF
TRBV5-1,TRBD2,TRBJ2-3,once,TGCGCCAGCAGCACCGACGGACTAGCGGGGGGGGCCTTT,CASSTDGLAGGAF
TRBV9,TRBD2,TRBJ2-1,once,TGTGCCAGCAGCGTAGTTCCTAGCGGGTACAATGAGCAGTTCTTC,CASSVVPSGYNEQFF
TRBV5-1,NA,TRBJ1-1,NA,TGCGCCAGCAGTCTAGGGGAGGGCGTGAACACTGAAGCTTTCTTT,CASSLGEGVNTEAFF
TRBV27,TRBD1,TRBJ2-7,NA,TGTGCCAGCAGTTTAACCTGGACAGGGGGTCCCTACGAGCAGTACTTC,CASSLTWTGGPYEQYF
TRBV6-5,NA,TRBJ1-5,many,TGTGCCAGCCGCGGTCTCCTCGGGAGCAATCAGCCCCAGCATTTT,CASRGLLGSNQPQHF
TRBV10-3,TRBD1,TRBJ1-1,NA,TGTGCCATCAGGGGACAGGGGGCCCTGAACACTGAAGCTTTCTTT,CAIRGQGALNTEAFF
TRBV6-5,NA,TRBJ1-4,NA,TGTGCCAGCTATCGTGGGGGCTCCGATGAAAAACTGTTTTTT,CASYRGGSDEKLFF